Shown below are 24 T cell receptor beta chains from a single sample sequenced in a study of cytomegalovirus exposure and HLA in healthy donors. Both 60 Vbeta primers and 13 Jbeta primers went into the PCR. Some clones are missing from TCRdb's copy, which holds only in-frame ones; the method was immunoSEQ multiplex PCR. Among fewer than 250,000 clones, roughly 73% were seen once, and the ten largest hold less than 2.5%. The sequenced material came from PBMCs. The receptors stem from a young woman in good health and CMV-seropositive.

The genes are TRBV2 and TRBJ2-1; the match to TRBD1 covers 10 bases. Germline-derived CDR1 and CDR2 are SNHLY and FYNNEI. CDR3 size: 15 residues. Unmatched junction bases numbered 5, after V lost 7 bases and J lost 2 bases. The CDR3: CASIPGTGAYNEQFF. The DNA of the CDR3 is TGTGCCAGCATCCCGGGGACAGGGGCCTACAATGAGCAGTTCTTC.

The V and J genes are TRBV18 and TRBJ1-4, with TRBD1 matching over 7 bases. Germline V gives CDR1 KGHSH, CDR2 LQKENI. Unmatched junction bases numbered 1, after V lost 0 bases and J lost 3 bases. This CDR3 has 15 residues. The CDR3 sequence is CASSPPGTANEKLFF. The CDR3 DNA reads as TGTGCCAGCTCACCACCCGGGACAGCTAATGAAAAACTGTTTTTT.

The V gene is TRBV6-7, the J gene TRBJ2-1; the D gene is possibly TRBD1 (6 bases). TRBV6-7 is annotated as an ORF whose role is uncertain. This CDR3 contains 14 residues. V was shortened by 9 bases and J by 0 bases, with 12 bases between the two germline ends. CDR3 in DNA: TGTGCCAGGACAGGCCGCTGCTCCTACAATGAGCAGTTCTTC. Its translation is CARTGRCSYNEQFF.

The CDR3 spells CASSTGGNSPLHF. The CDR3 DNA reads as TGTGCCAGTAGTACTGGAGGGAATTCACCCCTCCACTTT. J is TRBJ1-6 and V is TRBV19; no reliable D call. The CDR3 totals 13 residues. V gave up 4 bases and J gave up 7 bases, with 8 bases separating them. The germline V gene has CDR1 LNHDA and CDR2 SQIVND (reference sequence). Looking up the rest from reference TRBV19 and TRBJ1-6 gives the full variable domain: DGGITQSPKYLFRKEGQNVTLSCEQNLNHDAMYWYRQDPGQGLRLIYYSQIVNDFQKGDIAEGYSVSREKKESFPLTVTSAQKNPTAFYLCASSTGGNSPLHFGNGTRLTVT.

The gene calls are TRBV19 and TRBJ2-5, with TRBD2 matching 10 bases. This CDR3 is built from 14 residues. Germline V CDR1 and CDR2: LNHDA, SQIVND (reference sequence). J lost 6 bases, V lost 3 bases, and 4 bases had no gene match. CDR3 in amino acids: CASSISGGPKTQYF. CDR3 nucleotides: TGTGCCAGTAGTATTAGCGGGGGGCCGAAGACCCAGTACTTC.

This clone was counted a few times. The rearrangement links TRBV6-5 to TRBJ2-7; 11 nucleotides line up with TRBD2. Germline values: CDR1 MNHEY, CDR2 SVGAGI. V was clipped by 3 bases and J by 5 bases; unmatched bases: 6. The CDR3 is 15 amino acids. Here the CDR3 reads CASSYIAGGPHEQYF. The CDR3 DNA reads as TGTGCCAGCAGTTATATAGCGGGAGGGCCCCACGAGCAGTACTTC.

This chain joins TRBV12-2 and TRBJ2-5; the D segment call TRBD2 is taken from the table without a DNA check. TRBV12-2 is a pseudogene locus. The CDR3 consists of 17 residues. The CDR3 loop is CASRPPRTSGGGETQYF. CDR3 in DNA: TGTGCAAGTCGCCCTCCTCGGACTAGCGGGGGGGGAGAGACCCAGTACTTC.

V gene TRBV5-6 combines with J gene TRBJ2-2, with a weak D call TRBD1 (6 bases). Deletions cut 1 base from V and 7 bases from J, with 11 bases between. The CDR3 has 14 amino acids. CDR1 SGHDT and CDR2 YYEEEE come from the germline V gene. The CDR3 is CASSLTGLGGELFF. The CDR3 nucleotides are TGTGCCAGCAGCTTGACAGGGTTGGGCGGGGAGCTGTTTTTT.

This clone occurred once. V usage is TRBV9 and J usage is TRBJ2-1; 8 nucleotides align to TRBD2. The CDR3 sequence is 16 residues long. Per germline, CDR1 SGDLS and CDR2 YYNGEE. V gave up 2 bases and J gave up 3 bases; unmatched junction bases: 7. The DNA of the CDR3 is TGTGCCAGCAGCGTTCTGAGCGGGAGCCTCTACAATGAGCAGTTCTTC. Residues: CASSVLSGSLYNEQFF. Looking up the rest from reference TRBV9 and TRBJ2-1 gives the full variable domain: DSGVTQTPKHLITATGQRVTLRCSPRSGDLSVYWYQQSLDQGLQFLIQYYNGEERAKGNILERFSAQQFPDLHSELNLSSLELGDSALYFCASSVLSGSLYNEQFFGPGTRLTVL.

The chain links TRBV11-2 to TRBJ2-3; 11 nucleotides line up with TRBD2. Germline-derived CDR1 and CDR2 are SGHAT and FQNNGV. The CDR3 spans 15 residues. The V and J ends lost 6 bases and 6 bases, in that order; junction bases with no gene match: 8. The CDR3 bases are TGTGCCAGCAGGAAGGGACTAGCGGCGGGTGATACGCAGTATTTT. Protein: CASRKGLAAGDTQYF.

CDR3 coding DNA: TGTGCCAGCTCCCGAGGAGGGACCCTCAATCAGCCCCAGCATTTT. It yields the protein CASSRGGTLNQPQHF. This chain connects TRBV2 to TRBJ1-5; TRBD1 might be the D (5 bases). The ends were cut back, 8 bases at V and 3 bases at J, with 17 bases in the middle. The CDR3 extends over 15 amino acids. Per germline, CDR1 SNHLY and CDR2 FYNNEI.

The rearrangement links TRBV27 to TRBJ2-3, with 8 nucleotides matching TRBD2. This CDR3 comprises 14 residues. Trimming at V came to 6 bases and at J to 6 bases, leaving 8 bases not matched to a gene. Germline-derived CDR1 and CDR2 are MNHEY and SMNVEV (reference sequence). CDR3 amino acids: CASSPRGGIDTQYF. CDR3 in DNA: TGTGCCAGCAGCCCTCGGGGGGGCATCGATACGCAGTATTTT.

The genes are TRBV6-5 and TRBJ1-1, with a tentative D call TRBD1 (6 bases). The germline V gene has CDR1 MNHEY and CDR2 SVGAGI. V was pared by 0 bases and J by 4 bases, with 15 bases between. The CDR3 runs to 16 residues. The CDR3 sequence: CASSYSKQGVGTEAFF. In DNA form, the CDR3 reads TGTGCCAGCAGTTACTCGAAACAGGGTGTGGGCACTGAAGCTTTCTTT.

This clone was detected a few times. This CDR3 is CASSWTGGYEAFF. In nucleotides, the CDR3 is TGTGCCAGCAGCTGGACAGGGGGCTATGAAGCTTTCTTT. This sequence joins TRBV5-6 and TRBJ1-1; 11 positions agree with TRBD1. Germline V lookup: CDR1 SGHDT, CDR2 YYEEEE. The CDR3 is 13 residues long. J gave up 7 bases and V 3 bases, and 2 bases lay outside the gene matches.

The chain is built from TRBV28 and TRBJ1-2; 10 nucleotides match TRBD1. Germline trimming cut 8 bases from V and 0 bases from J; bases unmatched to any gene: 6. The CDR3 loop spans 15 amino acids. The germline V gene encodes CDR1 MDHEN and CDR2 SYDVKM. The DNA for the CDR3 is TGTGCCAGCTGGGGACAGGGGTTAGCTAACTATGGCTACACCTTC. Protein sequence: CASWGQGLANYGYTF.

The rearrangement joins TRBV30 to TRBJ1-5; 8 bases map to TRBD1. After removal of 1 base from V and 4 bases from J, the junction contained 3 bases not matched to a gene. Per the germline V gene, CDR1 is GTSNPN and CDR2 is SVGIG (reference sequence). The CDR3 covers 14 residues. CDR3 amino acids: CAWSDGQGNQPQHF. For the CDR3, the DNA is TGTGCCTGGAGTGATGGACAGGGAAATCAGCCCCAGCATTTT.

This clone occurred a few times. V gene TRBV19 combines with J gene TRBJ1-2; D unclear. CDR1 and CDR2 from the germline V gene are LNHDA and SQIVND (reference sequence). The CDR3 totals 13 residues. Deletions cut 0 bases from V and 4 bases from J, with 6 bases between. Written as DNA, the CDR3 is TGTGCCAGTAGTATAGAGGCCAGCTATGGCTACACCTTC. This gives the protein CASSIEASYGYTF.

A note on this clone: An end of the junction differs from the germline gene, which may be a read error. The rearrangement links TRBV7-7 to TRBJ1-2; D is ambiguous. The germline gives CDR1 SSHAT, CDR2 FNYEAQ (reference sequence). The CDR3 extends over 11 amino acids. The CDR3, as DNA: TGTGCTAGCAGCACGACTGGAGGCTACACCTTC. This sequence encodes CASSTTGGYTF.

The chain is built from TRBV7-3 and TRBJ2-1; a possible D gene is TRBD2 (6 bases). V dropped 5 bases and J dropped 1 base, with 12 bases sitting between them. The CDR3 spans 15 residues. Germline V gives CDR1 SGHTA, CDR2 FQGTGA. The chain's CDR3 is CASSILLASYNEQFF. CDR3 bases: TGTGCCAGCAGCATCCTACTAGCATCCTACAATGAGCAGTTCTTC.

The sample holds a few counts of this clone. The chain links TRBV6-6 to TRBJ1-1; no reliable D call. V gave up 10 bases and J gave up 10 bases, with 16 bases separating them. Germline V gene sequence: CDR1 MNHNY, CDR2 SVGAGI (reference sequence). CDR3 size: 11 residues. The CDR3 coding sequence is TGTGCCACCAATCTGCAGGTTCGAGCTTTCTTT. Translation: CATNLQVRAFF.

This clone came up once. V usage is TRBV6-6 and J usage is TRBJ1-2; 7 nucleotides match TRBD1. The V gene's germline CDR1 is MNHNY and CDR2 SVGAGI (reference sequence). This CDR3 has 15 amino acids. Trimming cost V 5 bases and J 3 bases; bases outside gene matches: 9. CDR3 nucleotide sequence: TGTGCCAGCAGTCAAACAGGGGAGAGCTACTATGGCTACACCTTC. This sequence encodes CASSQTGESYYGYTF.

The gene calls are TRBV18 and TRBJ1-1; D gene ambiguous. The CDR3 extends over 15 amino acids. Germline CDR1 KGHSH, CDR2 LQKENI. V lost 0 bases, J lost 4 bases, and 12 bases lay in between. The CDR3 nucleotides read TGTGCCAGCTCACCACCGAGGGCTTCGGGCACTGAAGCTTTCTTT. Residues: CASSPPRASGTEAFF.

The CDR3 is CASSSHGTDRGTIYF. CDR3 nucleotides: TGTGCCAGCAGCTCCCACGGGACAGATCGTGGCACCATATATTTT. The chain couples TRBV7-9 to TRBJ1-3; TRBD1 matches at 7 bases. This CDR3 spans 15 amino acids. V gave up 4 bases and J gave up 9 bases; unmatched junction bases: 12. CDR1 and CDR2 (germline): SEHNR, FQNEAQ (reference sequence).

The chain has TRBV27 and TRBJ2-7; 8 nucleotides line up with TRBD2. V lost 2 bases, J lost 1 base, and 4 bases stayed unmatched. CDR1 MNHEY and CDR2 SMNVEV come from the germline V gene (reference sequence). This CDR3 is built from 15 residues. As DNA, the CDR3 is TGTGCCAGCAGTTTAAGTAGCGGGGCTTCCTACGAGCAGTACTTC. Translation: CASSLSSGASYEQYF.